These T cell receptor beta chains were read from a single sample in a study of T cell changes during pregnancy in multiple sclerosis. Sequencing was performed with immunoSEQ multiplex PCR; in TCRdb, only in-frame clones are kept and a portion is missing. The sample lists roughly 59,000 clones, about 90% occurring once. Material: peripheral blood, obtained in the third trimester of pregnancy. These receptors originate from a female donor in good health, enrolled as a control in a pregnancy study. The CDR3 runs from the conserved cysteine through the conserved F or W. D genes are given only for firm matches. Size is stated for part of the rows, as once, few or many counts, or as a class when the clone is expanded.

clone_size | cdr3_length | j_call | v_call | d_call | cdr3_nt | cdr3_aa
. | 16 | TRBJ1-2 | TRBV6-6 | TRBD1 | TGTGCCAGCAGTAGATTTTTTGGGGGACAGAACTATGGCTACACCTTC | CASSRFFGGQNYGYTF
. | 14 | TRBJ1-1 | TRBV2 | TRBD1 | TGTGCCAGCTGGAGGGGACAGCGTATGGCTGAAGCTTTCTTT | CASWRGQRMAEAFF
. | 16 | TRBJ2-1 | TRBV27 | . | TGTGCCAGCAGTTTATTGGGGGTTAGCGGCAACAATGAGCAGTTCTTC | CASSLLGVSGNNEQFF
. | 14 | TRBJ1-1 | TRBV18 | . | TGTGCCAGCTCACCGCTTCCGGGGAACACTGAAGCTTTCTTT | CASSPLPGNTEAFF
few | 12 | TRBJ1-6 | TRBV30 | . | TGTGCCCACAGAGATACTAATTCACCCCTCCACTTT | CAHRDTNSPLHF
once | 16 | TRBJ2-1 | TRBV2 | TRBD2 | TGTGCCAGCGGAGGGACTAGCGGAAGCTCCTACAATGAGCAGTTCTTC | CASGGTSGSSYNEQFF
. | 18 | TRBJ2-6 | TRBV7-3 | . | TGTGCCAGCAGCTTACGTATGAACACCGTCTCTGGGGCCAACGTCCTGACTTTC | CASSLRMNTVSGANVLTF
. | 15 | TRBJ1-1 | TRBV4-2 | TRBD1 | TGTGCCAGCAGCCAGGACAGGAGTCTGAACACTGAAGCTTTCTTT | CASSQDRSLNTEAFF
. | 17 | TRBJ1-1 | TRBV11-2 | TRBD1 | TGTGCCAGCAGCTTAAGCCGACCGGGACAGGGTAACACTGAAGCTTTCTTT | CASSLSRPGQGNTEAFF
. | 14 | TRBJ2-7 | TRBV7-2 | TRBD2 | TGTGCCAGCAGCTTAGATGGGGGGGCCTACGAGCAGTACTTC | CASSLDGGAYEQYF
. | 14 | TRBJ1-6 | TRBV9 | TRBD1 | TGTGCCAGCAGCAAGACAGGGGGTAATTCACCCCTCCACTTT | CASSKTGGNSPLHF
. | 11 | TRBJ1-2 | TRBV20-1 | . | TGCTTAGGGAGGGGAGACTATGGCTACACCTTC | CLGRGDYGYTF
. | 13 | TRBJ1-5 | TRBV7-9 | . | TGTGCCAGCGCAGACACATCCAATCAGCCCCAGCATTTT | CASADTSNQPQHF
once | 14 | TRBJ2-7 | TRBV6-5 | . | TGTGCCAGCAGTTACTTAGGGGGAACCTACGAGCAGTACTTC | CASSYLGGTYEQYF
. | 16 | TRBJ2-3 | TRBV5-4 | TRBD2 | TGTGCCAGCCCGGGACTAGCGGGGCCCTACACAGATACGCAGTATTTT | CASPGLAGPYTDTQYF
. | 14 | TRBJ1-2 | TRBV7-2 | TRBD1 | TGTGCCAGCAGCTACACGGGACAGGGGCTGGGCTACACCTTC | CASSYTGQGLGYTF
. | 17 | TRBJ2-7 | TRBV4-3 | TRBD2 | TGCGCCAGCAGCCAAGAGGCGGGACTAGCGGGGGGGTACGAGCAGTACTTC | CASSQEAGLAGGYEQYF
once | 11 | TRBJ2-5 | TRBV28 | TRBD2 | TGTGCCAGCCGGGGGGGTGAGACCCAGTACTTC | CASRGGETQYF
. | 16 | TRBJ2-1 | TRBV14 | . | TGTGCCAGCAGCCAAGACCCGGGAGACTCCTACAATGAGCAGTTCTTC | CASSQDPGDSYNEQFF
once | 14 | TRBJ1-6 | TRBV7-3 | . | TGTGCCAGCAGCCCTCAAGGGAGCAATTCACCCCTCCACTTT | CASSPQGSNSPLHF
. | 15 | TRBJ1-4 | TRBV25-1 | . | TGTGCCAGCAGGGACACCCGCGCAACTAATGAAAAACTGTTTTTT | CASRDTRATNEKLFF
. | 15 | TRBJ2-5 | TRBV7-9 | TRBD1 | TGTGCCAGCAGCTTACCCCGGACAGGGGGAGAGACCCAGTACTTC | CASSLPRTGGETQYF
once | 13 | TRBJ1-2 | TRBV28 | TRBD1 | TGTGCCAGCGCCAGGGGGACAGGGGTTGGGAAGACCTTC | CASARGTGVGKTF
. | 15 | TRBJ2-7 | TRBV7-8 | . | TGTGCCAGCAGCCCCCTCGGCGGCGACTCCTACGAGCAGTACTTC | CASSPLGGDSYEQYF
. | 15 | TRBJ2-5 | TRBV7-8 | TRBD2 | TGTGCCAGCAGCTTAGCCGGGGGGGCCTTAAAGACCCAGTACTTC | CASSLAGGALKTQYF
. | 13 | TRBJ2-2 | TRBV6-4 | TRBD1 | TGTGCCAGCAGAGGGACAGGGCACGGGGAGCTGTTTTTT | CASRGTGHGELFF
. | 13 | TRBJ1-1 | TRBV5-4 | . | TGTGCCAGCAGCTCCCAGGTGAACACTGAAGCTTTCTTT | CASSSQVNTEAFF
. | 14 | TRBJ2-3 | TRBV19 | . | TGTGCCAGTAAAAGGCGGGGTAGCACAGATACGCAGTATTTT | CASKRRGSTDTQYF
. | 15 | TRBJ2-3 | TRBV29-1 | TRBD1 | TGCAGCGTTGGTGGAGGGCAGGGGGCGTCCGATACGCAGTATTTT | CSVGGGQGASDTQYF
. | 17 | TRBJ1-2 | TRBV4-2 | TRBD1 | TGTGCCAGCAGCCAAGTGCTAAGAGGACAGGGGAACTATGGCTACACCTTC | CASSQVLRGQGNYGYTF
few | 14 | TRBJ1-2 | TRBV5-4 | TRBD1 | TGTGCCAGCAGCTCCGGGACAGCTAACTATGGCTACACCTTC | CASSSGTANYGYTF
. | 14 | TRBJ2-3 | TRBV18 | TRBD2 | TGTGCCAGCTCACAAGAGAGAACGGGGGGTACGCAGTATTTT | CASSQERTGGTQYF
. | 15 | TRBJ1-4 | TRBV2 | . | TGTGCCAGCAAAGCACAGGGTGGGACTAATGAAAAACTGTTTTTT | CASKAQGGTNEKLFF
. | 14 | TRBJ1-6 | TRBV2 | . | TGTGCCACAAAAAACACCGACTATAATTCACCCCTCCACTTT | CATKNTDYNSPLHF
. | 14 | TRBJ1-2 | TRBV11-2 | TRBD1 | TGTGCCAGCAGCTTACCCGACAGGGGCTATGGCTACACCTTC | CASSLPDRGYGYTF
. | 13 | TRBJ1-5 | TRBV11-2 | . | TGTGCCAGCAGCGCAACAGGGAATCAGCCCCAGCATTTT | CASSATGNQPQHF